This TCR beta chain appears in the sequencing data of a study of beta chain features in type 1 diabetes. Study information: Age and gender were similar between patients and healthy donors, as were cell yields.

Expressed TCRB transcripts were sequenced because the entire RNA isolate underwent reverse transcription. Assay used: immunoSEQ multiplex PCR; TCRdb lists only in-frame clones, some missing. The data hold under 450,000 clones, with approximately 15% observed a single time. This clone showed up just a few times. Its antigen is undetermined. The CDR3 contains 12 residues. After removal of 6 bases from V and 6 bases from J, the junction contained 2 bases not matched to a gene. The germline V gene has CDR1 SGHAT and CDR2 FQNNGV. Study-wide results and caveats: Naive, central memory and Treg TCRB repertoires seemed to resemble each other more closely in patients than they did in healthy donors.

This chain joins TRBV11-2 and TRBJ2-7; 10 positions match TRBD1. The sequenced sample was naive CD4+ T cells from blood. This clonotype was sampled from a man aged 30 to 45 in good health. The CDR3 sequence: CASRTGGFEQYF. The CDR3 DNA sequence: TGTGCCAGCAGGACAGGGGGCTTCGAGCAGTACTTC. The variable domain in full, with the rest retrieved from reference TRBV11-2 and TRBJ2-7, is EAGVAQSPRYKIIEKRQSVAFWCNPISGHATLYWYQQILGQGPKLLIQFQNNGVVDDSQLPKDRFSAERLKGVDSTLKIQPAKLEDSAVYLCASRTGGFEQYFGPGTRLTVT.